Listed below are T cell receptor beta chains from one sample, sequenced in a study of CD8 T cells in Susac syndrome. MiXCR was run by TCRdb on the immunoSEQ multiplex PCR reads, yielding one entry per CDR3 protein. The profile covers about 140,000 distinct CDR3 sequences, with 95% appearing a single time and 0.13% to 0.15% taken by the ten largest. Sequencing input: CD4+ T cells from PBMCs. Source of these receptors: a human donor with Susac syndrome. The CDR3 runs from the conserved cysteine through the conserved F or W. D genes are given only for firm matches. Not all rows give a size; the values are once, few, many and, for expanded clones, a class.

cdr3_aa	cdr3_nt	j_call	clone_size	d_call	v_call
CAWSGSGTEQFF	TGTGCCTGGAGTGGGAGCGGGACCGAGCAGTTCTTC	TRBJ2-1	once	TRBD2	TRBV30
CASSLADKTQYF	TGTGCCAGCAGCCTAGCAGATAAGACCCAGTACTTC	TRBJ2-5	.	.	TRBV7-9
CASRVTPRGETQYF	TGTGCCAGCAGGGTGACCCCAAGGGGGGAGACCCAGTACTTC	TRBJ2-5	.	.	TRBV7-2
CASSYLRAGEQYF	TGTGCCAGCAGTTACCTCCGGGCGGGGGAGCAGTACTTC	TRBJ2-7	.	.	TRBV6-6
CTTSDAVTDTQYF	TGTACCACCAGTGATGCCGTCACAGATACGCAGTATTTT	TRBJ2-3	.	.	TRBV24-1
CASSFQREVELFF	TGTGCCAGCAGCTTCCAGCGGGAGGTGGAGCTGTTTTTT	TRBJ2-2	.	TRBD2	TRBV7-2
CSAREASGVDEQFF	TGCAGTGCTAGAGAGGCTAGCGGGGTTGACGAGCAGTTCTTC	TRBJ2-1	.	TRBD2	TRBV20-1
CASSDRHRYSYNEQFF	TGTGCCAGCAGTGACCGCCACCGTTACTCCTACAATGAGCAGTTCTTC	TRBJ2-1	.	.	TRBV6-1
CSAREPGTGNSPLHF	TGCAGTGCTAGAGAACCCGGGACTGGGAATTCACCCCTCCACTTT	TRBJ1-6	.	.	TRBV20-1
CASSQDLLATGTGELFF	TGTGCCAGCAGCCAAGATCTACTAGCGACGGGCACCGGGGAGCTGTTTTTT	TRBJ2-2	.	TRBD2	TRBV3-1
CASSLRFGAGKNNEQFF	TGTGCCAGCAGCTTAAGATTCGGGGCGGGGAAAAACAATGAGCAGTTCTTC	TRBJ2-1	.	.	TRBV7-9
CSARDPRDQGGDTQYF	TGCAGTGCTAGAGATCCGCGGGACCAGGGAGGAGATACGCAGTATTTT	TRBJ2-3	once	.	TRBV20-1
CATAAERGLPDTQYF	TGTGCCACCGCGGCGGAGCGCGGGCTGCCAGATACGCAGTATTTT	TRBJ2-3	.	.	TRBV24-1
CASSLGPGRGVETQYF	TGTGCCAGCAGCTTAGGCCCAGGACGCGGCGTGGAGACCCAGTACTTC	TRBJ2-5	once	.	TRBV7-2
CSAFTVKNTEAFF	TGCAGTGCGTTCACAGTGAAGAACACTGAAGCTTTCTTT	TRBJ1-1	.	.	TRBV20-1
CASSLYLDSLGPQHF	TGTGCCAGCAGTTTATATCTCGACAGTCTTGGGCCCCAGCATTTT	TRBJ1-5	.	.	TRBV28
CSAPVSGGATDTQYF	TGCAGTGCTCCCGTGAGCGGGGGGGCGACAGATACGCAGTATTTT	TRBJ2-3	.	TRBD2	TRBV20-1
CASSTGWGRDYGYTF	TGCGCCAGCAGCACAGGATGGGGACGGGACTATGGCTACACCTTC	TRBJ1-2	.	.	TRBV5-1
CASSQVATEKNIQYF	TGTGCCAGCAGCCAAGTGGCTACGGAAAAAAACATTCAGTACTTC	TRBJ2-4	.	.	TRBV3-1